Listed below are T cell receptor beta chains from one sample, sequenced in a study of T-cell memory formation after mild COVID-19. MiXCR, run by TCRdb on the 5' RACE reads, gives a single entry per CDR3 protein. The sample has fewer than 400,000 distinct CDR3 sequences, approximately 13% seen once. The material sequenced was PBMCs or a T cell subset sorted from them (not recorded which). These receptors all come from a man younger than 35 who had mild COVID-19 (a few samples of this study predate the infection). Cell type and time point are not known. The CDR3 runs from the conserved cysteine through the conserved F or W.

V	J	CDR3
TRBV5-4	TRBJ2-3	CASSLSSSRLGDTQYF
TRBV7-7	TRBJ2-1	CASSLLGSSYNEQFF
TRBV5-5	TRBJ1-2	CASSPSGATYGYTF
TRBV2	TRBJ1-6	CASTPGQGSSPLHF
TRBV4-2	TRBJ1-1	CASSQDLTGDMNTEAFF
TRBV7-2	TRBJ2-5	CASSLGAGEETQYF
TRBV5-1	TRBJ2-6	CASFVPGANVLTF
TRBV6-5	TRBJ2-3	CASRRLAGTDTQYF
TRBV6-4	TRBJ1-5	CAIMGARNQPQHF
TRBV5-1	TRBJ2-2	CASSLDPEGTGELFF
TRBV4-1	TRBJ2-5	CASSQGAGITQETQYF
TRBV7-9	TRBJ1-1	CASSLAPNTEAFF
TRBV29-1	TRBJ1-2	CSVRSHNYGYTF
TRBV27	TRBJ2-5	CASSRSGLRQTQYF
TRBV5-1	TRBJ2-1	CASSLLGRNEQFF
TRBV7-6	TRBJ2-7	CASSLDVSGEQYF
TRBV4-2	TRBJ2-3	CASSHQTGLAGYTDTQYF
TRBV4-3	TRBJ1-2	CASSQEGRVDGYTF
TRBV20-1	TRBJ2-7	CSARGLAEFYEQYF
TRBV4-2	TRBJ2-7	CASSRSVSYEQYF
TRBV12-3/TRBV12-4	TRBJ2-5	CASSRREGGETQYF